This T cell receptor (beta chain) is from a study of T-cell memory formation after mild COVID-19 (dated by TCRdb to about 2021). About the study as a whole: TCR sequence clusters from the two donors were largely donor specific. Longitudinal TCRalpha and TCRbeta repertoire sequencing tracked T-cell clones expanding and contracting after mild COVID-19 in a couple of donors. Two young, previously healthy adult volunteers made up the cohort, one male and one female.

Ficoll-Paque density gradient centrifugation was the method used to isolate PBMCs. The run used an Illumina NovaSeq 6000. TCRalpha and TCRbeta cDNA libraries were constructed by 5'RACE with constant-segment primers, with sample barcodes and unique molecular identifiers being introduced. RNA was extracted from every sample with Trizol reagent. Amplification of the libraries took two PCR steps, and the second step added a second sample barcode plus Illumina TruSeq adapters. Sequencing of the libraries was done on an Illumina NovaSeq, producing 2 x 150 bp paired-end reads. The paper's processing steps were these. The reads were demultiplexed and collapsed into UMI-guided consensus sequences using migec v1.2.7. With mixcr v2.1.11, UMI consensuses were aligned to TRA and TRB V and J templates and assembled into clonotypes. A clonotype was counted as expanded or contracted only when both edgeR and NoisET called the clonotype significant, with the noise models trained on biological replicates. edgeR calls used a false discovery rate-adjusted p below 0.01 and a log2 fold-change threshold of 1. As an exploratory analysis of dynamics, PCA with hierarchical clustering was applied to max-normalized trajectories of the 1000 most abundant clonotypes. The CD4 or CD8 phenotype of responding clones was assigned using the separately sequenced CD4+ and CD8+ repertoires. Starting from the raw public reads, TCRdb applied fastp trimming at Q25, assembled clones with MiXCR and retained in-frame beta chains. One record per CDR3 amino acid sequence lists the most common genes and DNA. TCRdb, not the original authors, processed these V and J calls. The sample table shows tens of thousands of distinct CDR3 sequences, and roughly 6.1% are seen once. 0.81% of the sample goes to the ten largest clones.

Study-level results and caveats: The study included only a couple of mild cases, and larger cohorts that include severe cases with pre-infection samples were judged to be necessary. Whether the second-wave clones peaking on day 37 were SARS-CoV-2 specific was not confirmed. Some responding clones were found in pre-infection memory, which suggests that pre-existing cross-reactive memory T cells took part in the SARS-CoV-2 response. Contracting CD4+ clones were located mainly in the CM and EM memory subsets, whereas CD8+ clones were found to be enriched in EMRA. Clones contracting from day 15 to 85 had balanced CD4/CD8 phenotypes, while a second wave expanding from day 15 to 37 was biased towards CD4+.

The CDR3 contains 16 residues, cysteine and phenylalanine counted. Just CDR3 DNA is preserved here, 48 bases in frame from base 1. Compared with germline, V lacks 2 bases and J lacks 4 bases; bases without a gene match: 5. CDR1 is given as SGHTA and CDR2 as FQGNSA, both from the germline V gene. This clonotype was seen many times. Its antigen target is currently unknown. Base qualities are not recorded, but no much larger clone differs from it by a single base. The chain couples TRBV7-2 to TRBJ2-7, and 13 junction bases match TRBD2. The specimen was PBMCs or a T cell subset sorted from them (not recorded which). This clonotype was obtained from an adult who had mild COVID-19 (a few samples of this study predate the infection). The sample titles of this study are shuffled in the database, so cell type and time point are left out. The DNA sequence is TGTGCCAGCAGCTTAACTAGCGGGAGGGCCATTTACGAGCAGTACTTC. This codes for CASSLTSGRAIYEQYF.